Shown below are 17 T cell receptor beta chains from a single sample sequenced in a study of T-cell memory formation after mild COVID-19. TCRdb passed the 5' RACE reads through MiXCR, listing each CDR3 protein once. The sample shows under 50,000 distinct CDR3 sequences, 27% of them seen only once. Input material: PBMCs or a T cell subset sorted from them (not recorded which). The source of these receptors is a man aged 18 to 29 who had mild COVID-19 (a few samples of this study predate the infection). Cell type and time point are not known.

The V call is TRBV27, the J call TRBJ2-1, with 9 bases that match TRBD2. V lost 6 bases to trimming and J lost 6 bases; unmatched junction nucleotides: 30. Germline assignment: CDR1 MNHEY and CDR2 SMNVEV (reference sequence). The CDR3 loop spans 22 amino acids. Here the CDR3 DNA reads TGTGCCAGCAGGGGTACGGGGGCGGTTTTCCAGCGGGGGGCCCTTGTAGGCAATGAGCAGTTCTTC. Protein sequence: CASRGTGAVFQRGALVGNEQFF.

The chain is built from TRBV4-1 and TRBJ2-3, with D hard to call. Deletions cut 1 base from V and 1 base from J, with 9 bases between. Looked up from germline, CDR1 is MGHRA and CDR2 is YSYEKL. The CDR3 runs 15 residues. CDR3 region: CASSQGSDGTDTQYF. As DNA, the CDR3 is TGCGCCAGCAGCCAAGGCTCGGATGGCACAGATACGCAGTATTTT.

This clonotype was seen more than once but under ten times. V and J are TRBV20-1 and TRBJ2-7, with D tentatively TRBD2 (5 bases). V was clipped by 1 base and J by 1 base, with 11 bases between them. The CDR3 has 14 residues. The germline gives CDR1 DFQATT, CDR2 SNEGSKA (reference sequence). CDR3 residues: CSARVWTESYEQYF. CDR3 coding DNA: TGCAGTGCTAGAGTCTGGACTGAGTCCTACGAGCAGTACTTC.

This chain uses TRBV5-1 with TRBJ1-1; D might be TRBD1 (6 bases). The length of the CDR3 is 12 residues. V was shortened by 0 bases and J by 8 bases, with 8 bases between the two germline ends. The V gene's germline CDR1 is SGHRS and CDR2 YFSETQ. The DNA for the CDR3 is TGCGCCAGCAGCTTGGCGCAGGGGGAAGCTTTCTTT. It is translated as CASSLAQGEAFF.

The chain recombines TRBV4-3 with TRBJ2-7; TRBD1 matches at 8 bases. Unmatched junction bases numbered 10, after V lost 0 bases and J lost 0 bases. Germline V lookup: CDR1 LGHNA, CDR2 YSLEER. CDR3 length equals 18 residues. The CDR3 region has the DNA TGCGCCAGCAGCCAAGATGTCTACGGGCAGGGGGCCTCCTACGAGCAGTACTTC. It yields the protein CASSQDVYGQGASYEQYF.

This clonotype was observed a few times. This chain uses TRBV4-3 with TRBJ1-2; D is perhaps TRBD1 (5 bases). V lost 0 bases to trimming and J lost 3 bases, with 11 bases between them. This CDR3 has 15 residues. Germline V gives CDR1 LGHNA, CDR2 YSLEER. In nucleotides, the CDR3 is TGCGCCAGCAGCCAAGACGGAGGGGCATACTATGGCTACACCTTC. Translation: CASSQDGGAYYGYTF.

Only a few counts were recorded for this clonotype. This rearrangement joins TRBV7-8 to TRBJ2-1; D is uncertain. The CDR3 loop spans 14 amino acids. Germline values: CDR1 SGHVS, CDR2 FQNEAQ. V was pared by 5 bases and J by 6 bases, with 14 bases between. The CDR3 loop is CASSPTARGNEQFF. CDR3 sequence (DNA): TGTGCCAGCAGCCCCACGGCACGTGGCAATGAGCAGTTCTTC.

The CDR3 loop is CASSPKGLVQETQYF. The CDR3 bases are TGTGCCAGCAGCCCGAAAGGACTAGTTCAAGAGACCCAGTACTTC. The chain couples TRBV6-5 to TRBJ2-5, with 7 bases lining up with TRBD2. V lost 6 bases, J lost 2 bases, and 9 bases stayed unmatched. Germline values: CDR1 MNHEY, CDR2 SVGAGI. The CDR3 length is 15 residues.

There are a few counts of this clonotype. The chain couples TRBV7-2 to TRBJ2-7; D call uncertain. This CDR3 contains 12 residues. V dropped 1 base and J dropped 3 bases, with 4 bases sitting between them. Germline V gene data show CDR1 as SGHTA and CDR2 as FQGNSA. CDR3 DNA sequence: TGTGCCAGCAGCTTAGGCGACTACGAGCAGTACGTC. Amino acids: CASSLGDYEQYV.

About this clonotype: Given the absence of the conserved phenylalanine or tryptophan at the CDR3 end, a read error is likely. The limits of the CDR3 on the DNA are not certain, so only TCRdb's listed CDR3 is given. The chain uses TRBV21-1 and TRBJ1-1. TRBV21-1 is a listed pseudogene. The CDR3 contains 11 residues when both ends are counted. The CDR3 reads CASSKRSAGRE.

This chain links TRBV4-1 with TRBJ1-1; D possibly corresponds to TRBD1 (5 bases). V lost 2 bases and J lost 12, with 16 bases in between. CDR1 is MGHRA and CDR2 is YSYEKL in the germline V gene. The CDR3 covers 13 residues. The CDR3 region is CASSQFSAGTTFF. For the CDR3, the DNA is TGCGCCAGCAGCCAATTCTCGGCAGGGACCACTTTCTTT.

The J gene is TRBJ2-7, the V gene TRBV7-9, with D perhaps TRBD1 (8 bases). CDR3 length equals 14 residues. In germline, CDR1 is SEHNR, CDR2 FQNEAQ (reference sequence). Trimming shortened V by 4 bases and J by 4 bases, and 14 bases separated the two germline ends. CDR3: CASSSTGGGYEQYF. The CDR3 bases are TGTGCCAGCAGCTCCACAGGGGGGGGTTACGAGCAGTACTTC. Variable domain in full (rest from reference TRBV7-9 and TRBJ2-7): DTGVSQNPRHKITKRGQNVTFRCDPISEHNRLYWYRQTLGQGPEFLTYFQNEAQLEKSRLLSDRFSAERPKGSFSTLEIQRTEQGDSAMYLCASSSTGGGYEQYFGPGTRLTVT.

This clonotype occurred a few times. The chain uses TRBV4-3 and TRBJ2-1, with 9 bases fitting TRBD2. V was pared by 2 bases and J by 9 bases, with 8 bases of the junction left unmatched. The CDR3 runs 15 residues. Germline V gene lookup returns CDR1 LGHNA and CDR2 YSLEER. In DNA, the CDR3 is TGCGCCAGCAGCCAAAAGGCGGGGGGGCAGTTTGAGCAGTTCTTC. This sequence encodes CASSQKAGGQFEQFF.

The chain recombines TRBV5-5 with TRBJ2-1; D is ambiguous. Trimming took off 4 bases at V and 4 bases at J, with 9 bases between the two ends. CDR1 SGHKS and CDR2 YYEKEE come from the germline V gene (reference sequence). This CDR3 is 13 amino acids long. CDR3 sequence reads: CASSGLGYNEQFF. In nucleotides, the CDR3 is TGTGCCAGCAGCGGGCTTGGGTACAATGAGCAGTTCTTC.

The CDR3 DNA sequence: TGTGCCAGCAGCGCGGGACAGGGAAGTCTTCAGCCCCAGCATTTT. Encoded protein: CASSAGQGSLQPQHF. The chain is built from TRBV7-8 and TRBJ1-5; TRBD1 matches 9 bases. J gave up 6 bases and V 5 bases, and 8 bases lay outside the gene matches. CDR3 size: 15 residues. The germline CDR1 and CDR2 sequences are SGHVS and FQNEAQ.

This chain uses TRBV12-3 or TRBV12-4 with TRBJ2-3, with TRBD2 matching 10 bases. This CDR3 is built from 17 residues. The junction had 8 bases not matched to a gene; V was cut back by 5 bases and J by 0 bases. The CDR3 DNA follows: TGTGCCAGCAGTCGGGCTAGCGGGGGTTCTAGCACAGATACGCAGTATTTT. Translation gives CASSRASGGSSTDTQYF.

This clonotype has a handful of counts. The chain recombines TRBV14 with TRBJ2-7; maybe TRBD2 (6 bases). With 3 bases removed from V and 5 bases from J, the gap between germline ends came to 11 bases. Germline CDR1 and CDR2: SGHDN and FVKESK. The CDR3 length is 13 residues. The CDR3 spells CASSHRAGHEQYV. The CDR3 DNA follows: TGTGCCAGCAGCCATCGAGCGGGCCACGAGCAGTACGTC.